This T cell receptor (beta chain) emerged from a study of cytomegalovirus exposure and HLA in healthy donors (dated by TCRdb to the late 2010s). The study in broad terms: In an earlier analysis of approximately 500 of the donors, 250 to 300 Gb of sequence data and approximately 100 million unique TCR beta sequences from roughly 200 million T cells were reported. The study was designed to test whether signatures of past pathogen exposure could be identified by cataloging public T cell receptors. Using immunosequencing, the study profiled T cell repertoires from about 610 subjects and related those repertoires to cytomegalovirus serostatus. Four to six DR-DQ haplotypes were handled as single units for association and clustering, since linkage in the cohort was strong. An earlier analysis of approximately 580 of the donors used high-throughput TCR beta sequencing to judge whether each TCR beta V gene segment behaved as functional or pseudogenic. Of the 350 to 450 genotyped donors, about 80% fell in the genetic ancestry cluster associated with self-reported Caucasian donors. Typing coverage differed by locus: A, B, C, DRB1 and DQB1 were typed in about 629-640 donors, DQA1 in around 500, DPA1 in 600 to 610, and DPB1 in approximately 450. In a later analysis, previously published TCR beta repertoires from 666 donors were re-analyzed and high-resolution HLA genotyping was added so that TCR occurrence patterns could be studied. To predict cytomegalovirus infection status, the study combined high-throughput TCR immunosequencing, statistical association of individual TCRs with disease status, and machine learning. A later genetic analysis used genome-wide SNP genotypes for about 55% of the 666 donors, treating that subset as a discovery cohort. All discovery cohort repertoires had been generated on a single sequencing platform. The later analysis used no new phenotypic data to find candidate immune exposures, relying instead on TCR beta sequences and their occurrence across donors. Along with the roughly 710-subject first cohort, a separate validation cohort of around 110 different subjects was used. Donor age, sex, ethnicity and CMV serostatus were collected together with the repertoire data. Class I and class II HLA loci were covered by the typing at four-digit resolution. Among around 400 genotyped donors of the cohort, an average of 235,054 unique TCR beta nucleotide sequences were sequenced per donor, about a sixth of them non-productive. An early release covering roughly 640 HLA-typed donors comprised approximately 300 gigabases of sequencing data and about 90 million unique TCR sequences. Overall results and qualifications from the work: In a later analysis, HLA-associated TCR beta chains showed more clonal expansion and lower generation probabilities than non-associated chains that were equally common. In a later analysis, most CMV-associated TCR beta chains were found to appear HLA-restricted, with HLA associations seemingly driven largely by CMV exposure. The authors suggested that the approach could potentially be generalized to other disease states and immunological phenotypes. In vitro tests confirmed that three of the cytomegalovirus-associated TCR beta chains recognize cytomegalovirus antigens. Presence/absence analyses assumed roughly uniform sequencing depth across donors, an assumption that may not hold. In an earlier analysis of around 500 of the donors, most TCR beta V segments appeared in productive rearrangements about 90% or about 30% of the time, broadly matching IMGT annotations. The only immune exposure information available for the cohort was CMV serostatus. Assigning TCR associations to individual alleles was difficult when HLA alleles, especially DR and DQ, strongly co-occurred. The study gave a list of some 150 TCR beta chains associated with cytomegalovirus. A further reported finding was that TCR beta sequences accurately predicted the HLA-A and HLA-B alleles for most subjects in the first cohort. The earlier analysis of about 600 of the donors excluded roughly 17 rarely observed V segments, including chromosome 9 orphons, because counts were too low. In a later analysis, several top co-occurrence clusters were reported to appear linked to parvovirus B19, influenza, CMV and Epstein-Barr virus. HLA typing was unavailable for some donors at each locus, so association tests used only the typed subset. A later genetic analysis reported fewer N-insertions in productive TCRs among donors in an Asian-associated ancestry cluster than the roughly 620-donor mean. Some IMGT-functional V segments, including TRBV6-2 and TRBV6-3, could not be told apart with the 87-base-pair reads, so those segments were excluded. According to a later analysis, TCR association rates differed among HLA loci, with DRB1 alleles showing the most associated TCRs and HLA-C alleles showing the fewest. An association between a missense DCLRE1C variant and V-gene and J-gene trimming of TCR beta chains was found in a later genetic analysis and replicated in an independent cohort. Across donors, most TCR sequences were observed very rarely, whereas some public TCRs were present in many individuals. A group of highly shared sequence variants was considered likely to be a technical artifact of the sequencing pipeline. This cohort had only TCR beta chains sequenced, and the lack of alpha or paired-chain data limited which features could be detected. In both the original and validation cohorts, the classifier was reported to diagnose cytomegalovirus status with high specificity and sensitivity. Correlated functional status among segregating V segments might be attributable to linkage disequilibrium, but an unknown experimental factor could not be ruled out. Specific HLA alleles were associated with 15,000 to 20,000 TCR beta sequences at a false discovery rate of 0.05 in a later analysis.

As for this clone: Its antigen is unknown. No much larger clonotype is one base removed from it; base qualities were not supplied.

Libraries were made using the immunoSEQ multiplex PCR assay. For the multiplex PCR, a mixture combining 60 forward primers for TCR Vbeta segments and 13 reverse primers for TCR Jbeta segments was used. The CDR3 region of rearranged TCR beta genes was amplified from genomic DNA with a multiplex PCR assay. On the Illumina HiSeq System, the amplified TCR beta libraries were sequenced as 87-base-pair reads. The original methods were these. In a later analysis, about 80 million unique TCR beta chains were counted across the 500 to 850 repertoires, and approximately 11 million of these chains were shared by at least two donors. To remove PCR and sequencing errors, raw reads were error-corrected and collapsed into unique sequences using a nearest-neighbor algorithm that merged closely related sequences. CDR3 sequences were aligned to IMGT reference sequences to assign V, D and J gene segments. For a sequence to be retained, at least a six-nucleotide match to both a V gene segment and a J gene segment was required. A rearrangement was called productive if the CDR3 had no stop codons and remained in frame with V and J, and every other rearrangement was called non-productive. CDR3 was defined by IMGT convention, running from the second conserved V-encoded cysteine to the conserved J-encoded phenylalanine. The earlier analysis of 587 of the donors excluded any sequence lacking an unambiguous match to a single V gene segment. In an earlier analysis of approximately 610 of the donors, V segments were called functional above 56.7% productive rearrangements and were called segregating when the between-donor standard deviation exceeded 5%. To diagnose cytomegalovirus status from the catalog of TCR beta chain sequences, a statistical classification framework was built. A later analysis assigned V and J genes by comparing TCR nucleotide sequences with IMGT/GENE-DB human TR gene sequences. In a later analysis, CDR3 sequences and most-parsimonious VDJ recombination scenarios were assigned using the TCRdist pipeline. In a later analysis, each TCR beta chain was defined by its CDR3 amino acid sequence together with its V-gene family, and reads lacking a unique V-gene family were excluded. To address suspected cross-contamination and a sequencing artifact, a later analysis removed some 620 highly shared, low-generation-probability nucleotide sequences. In a later analysis, a clonal expansion index was calculated for each public chain from normalized within-repertoire ranks of inferred template counts. In a later analysis, generation probabilities were computed using a VDJ recombination model fitted to out-of-frame rearrangements, and the results were checked against IGoR. A later analysis scored TCR-TCR, TCR-HLA and TCR-CMV co-occurrence with hypergeometric tests, applying a repertoire-size bias correction to TCR pairs. In a later analysis, false discovery rates were estimated by permuting HLA or CMV assignments 20 times. In a later analysis, co-occurring TCRs were grouped with DBSCAN, and TCRdist sequence similarity was added when clustering was performed within HLA-allele-positive subsets. For co-occurrence clustering, repertoires with fewer than 30,000 or more than 120,000 public chains were excluded, along with 5 or 6 repertoires with anomalous nucleotide sharing. TCRdb carries this immuneACCESS record with in-frame sequences only. Its versions omit some clonotypes, under half of them owing to an unresolved V gene in the studies checked, with the rest unexplained. That table gives V, J and clone size, and the DNA gave D and trimming. Present in this sample are about 200,000 clones, approximately 79% of which were seen just once. Roughly 0.22% of the sample rests with the top ten.

The V end gives up 7 bases and the J end 0 bases, leaving 5 bases in the junction not matched to a gene. From its cysteine to its phenylalanine, the CDR3 spans 15 amino acids. Solely the CDR3 DNA is kept, with 45 bases framed from the first base. The germline V gene (reference sequence) provides CDR1 MNHNY and CDR2 SVGAGI. The cohort consisted of 650 to 850 healthy bone marrow donors. Cohort members were all nominally healthy when sampled, although unrecorded immune exposures were likely present. The donor was CMV seronegative and was included in the group of about 400 seronegative cohort members. Each donor provided a peripheral blood sample, and peripheral blood mononuclear cells were used for TCR beta sequencing. Genomic DNA was extracted from the blood cell samples with the Qiagen DNeasy Blood Extraction Kit.

The rearrangement combines TRBV6-6 with TRBJ2-7; 11 of the junction bases match TRBD2. This clonotype was obtained from a girl aged 2 to 9 in good health and CMV-seronegative. Sequencing was performed on PBMCs. The nucleotides are TGTGCCAGCACAATAGCGGGAGGGAGCTCCTACGAGCAGTACTTC. Its translation is CASTIAGGSSYEQYF.